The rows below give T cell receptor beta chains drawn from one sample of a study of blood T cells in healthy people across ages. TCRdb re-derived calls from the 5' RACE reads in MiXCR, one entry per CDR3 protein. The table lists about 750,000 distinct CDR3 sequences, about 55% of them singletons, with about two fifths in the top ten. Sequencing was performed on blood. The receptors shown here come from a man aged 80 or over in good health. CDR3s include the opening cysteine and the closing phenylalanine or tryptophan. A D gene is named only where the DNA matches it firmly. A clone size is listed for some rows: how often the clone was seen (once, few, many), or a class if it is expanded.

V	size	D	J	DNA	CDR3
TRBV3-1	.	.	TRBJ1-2	TGTGCCAGCAGCCAAGGGGGGGATGGAAACTATGGCTACACCTTC	CASSQGGDGNYGYTF
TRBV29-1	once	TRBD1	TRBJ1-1	TGCAGCGTTGGAAGGACAGGGTACACTGAAGCTTTCTTT	CSVGRTGYTEAFF
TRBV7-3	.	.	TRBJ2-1	TGTGCCAGCAGCTCCTGGCTCGGGCCGTCCTACAATGAGCAGTTCTTC	CASSSWLGPSYNEQFF
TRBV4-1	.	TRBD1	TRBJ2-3	TGCGCCAGCAGCCAGGGACAGGGCTCCACAGATACGCAGTATTTT	CASSQGQGSTDTQYF
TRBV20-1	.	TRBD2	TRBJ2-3	TGCAGTGCTGGCCAACTAGCGGGGGTCACAGGTACGCAGTATTTT	CSAGQLAGVTGTQYF
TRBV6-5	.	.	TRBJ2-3	TGTGCCAGCAGTTTCGATCTAGCGACTAGCACAGATACGCAGTATTTT	CASSFDLATSTDTQYF
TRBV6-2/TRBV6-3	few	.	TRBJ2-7	TGTGCCAGCAGTTTTCGCGGCGGTAGCTCCTACGAGCAGTACTTC	CASSFRGGSSYEQYF
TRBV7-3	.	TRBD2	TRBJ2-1	TGTGCCAGCAGCTTAGGGGGGACTAGGACCAATTCTGAGCAGTTCTTC	CASSLGGTRTNSEQFF
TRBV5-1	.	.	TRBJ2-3	TGCGCCAGCAGCTTCGGGGACCCCACAGATACGCAGTATTTT	CASSFGDPTDTQYF
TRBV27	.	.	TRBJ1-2	TGTGCCAGCAGTTCGAATGCACAGGCAAGACGTGGCTACACCTTC	CASSSNAQARRGYTF
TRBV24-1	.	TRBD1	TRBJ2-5	TGTGCCACCAGTGAGCACGGACAGGCCGGTGAGCAGTACTTC	CATSEHGQAGEQYF
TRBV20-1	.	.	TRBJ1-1	TGCAGTGCTAGAGATCCCACTGGCACTGAAGCTTTCTTT	CSARDPTGTEAFF
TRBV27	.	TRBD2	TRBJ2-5	TGTGCCAGCGGAACTGGGACTAGCGGGATTCCCACTCAAGAGACCCAGTACTTC	CASGTGTSGIPTQETQYF
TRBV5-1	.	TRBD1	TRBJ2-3	TGCGCCAGCAGCCCCGGTTCGGGCAGGGGGCTAGGCAGAGACGCGTATTTT	CASSPGSGRGLGRDAYF
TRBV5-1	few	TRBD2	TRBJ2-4	TGCGCCAGCAGCTTGGATGCTAGCGGAGGCCGGGAGCAGTACTTC	CASSLDASGGREQYF
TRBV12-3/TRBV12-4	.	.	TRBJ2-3	TGTGCCAGCGGCGCCGGTACGCAGTATTTT	CASGAGTQYF
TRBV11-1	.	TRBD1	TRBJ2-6	TGTGCCAGCAGCTTAAGTCTAACAGGGGAATACTCTGGGGCCAACGTCCTGACTTTC	CASSLSLTGEYSGANVLTF
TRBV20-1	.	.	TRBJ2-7	TGCAGTGCTAGGGGCGGCGGTGGGAGCGCTCTCGAGCAGTACTTC	CSARGGGGSALEQYF
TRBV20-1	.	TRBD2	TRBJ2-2	TGCAGTGCCAGTTCCCCCCTAGCGGGCCCGGACACCGGGGAGCTGTTTTTT	CSASSPLAGPDTGELFF
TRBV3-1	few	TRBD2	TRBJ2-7	TGTGCCAGCAGCCAAGAATCGTTTTCAGGCGGGAGATTTACCTACGAGCAGTACTTC	CASSQESFSGGRFTYEQYF
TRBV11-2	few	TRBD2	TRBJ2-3	TGTGCCAGCAGCTTCCCTCTGGGAGGGGTCGCGACCAATACGCAGTATTTT	CASSFPLGGVATNTQYF
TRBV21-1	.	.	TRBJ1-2	TGTGCCAGCAGCAACTCTATGAAGGGACAGGGCGATGGCTACACCTTC	CASSNSMKGQGDGYTF
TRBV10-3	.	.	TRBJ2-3	TGTGCCATCAGGAACAGGGGCACAGATACGCAGTATTTT	CAIRNRGTDTQYF
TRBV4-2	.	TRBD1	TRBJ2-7	TGTGCCAGCAGCCAAGGGGGACAGGGGGCAATCTACGAGCAGTACTTC	CASSQGGQGAIYEQYF
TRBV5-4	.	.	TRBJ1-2	TGTGCCAGCAGCATGACCCGGGATTCTCGGTATGGCTACACCTTC	CASSMTRDSRYGYTF
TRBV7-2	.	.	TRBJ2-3	TGTGCCAGCAGCTTAGATCGGGGCGGGACCCACACAGATACGCAGTATTTT	CASSLDRGGTHTDTQYF
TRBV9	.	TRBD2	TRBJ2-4	TGTGCCAGCACTCAGGGACCTAGCGGTACGGGTGAGCAGTACTTC	CASTQGPSGTGEQYF
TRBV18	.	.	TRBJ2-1	TGTGCCAGCTCACCTCTTAGCGGTGGCTACTACAATGAGCAGTTCTTC	CASSPLSGGYYNEQFF
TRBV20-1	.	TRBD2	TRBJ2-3	TGCAGTGCATCCCGGGGGGATGAAGCAGATACGCAGTATTTT	CSASRGDEADTQYF
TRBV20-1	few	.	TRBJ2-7	TGCAGTGCTAGACAGGGTGGGGGCACCTACGAGCAGTACTTC	CSARQGGGTYEQYF
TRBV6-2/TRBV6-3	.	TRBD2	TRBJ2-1	TGTGCCAGCAGTAGGGCACTAGCGGGTGAGCAGTTCTTC	CASSRALAGEQFF
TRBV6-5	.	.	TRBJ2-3	TGTGCCAGCAGTTACTCATTGGGCAGGGGCTGGAGATACGCGTATTTT	CASSYSLGRGWRYAYF
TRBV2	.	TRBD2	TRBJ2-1	TGTGCCAGCAGTGAACTAGCGGGAGAGGGTGAGCAGTTCTTC	CASSELAGEGEQFF
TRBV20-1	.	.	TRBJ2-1	TGCAGTGCTAGACAGGGCTATGAGCAGTTCTTC	CSARQGYEQFF
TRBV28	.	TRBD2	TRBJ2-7	TGTGCCAGCAGTTTGGGTAGCGGGGGGGCCGAGGAGCAGTACTTC	CASSLGSGGAEEQYF
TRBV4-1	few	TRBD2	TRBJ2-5	TGCGCCAGCAGCCAAACTAGCGGGAGGGCCAGAGAGACCCAGTACTTC	CASSQTSGRARETQYF
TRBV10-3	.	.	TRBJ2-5	TGTGCCATCAGTGAGTCCCCGGTTGGCACCCAGCAAGAGACCCAGTACTTC	CAISESPVGTQQETQYF
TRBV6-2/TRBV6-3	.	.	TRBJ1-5	TGTGCCAGCACCAGGACAGATAGCAATCAGCCCCAGCATTTT	CASTRTDSNQPQHF
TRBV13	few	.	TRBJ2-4	TGTGCCAGCAGCTTGGGGACGGAAAAAAACATTCAGTACTTC	CASSLGTEKNIQYF
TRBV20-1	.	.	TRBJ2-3	TGCAGTGCTAGAGATCTGAGGGACCCCAGAGACGCGTATTTT	CSARDLRDPRDAYF
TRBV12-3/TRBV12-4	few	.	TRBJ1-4	TGTGCCAGCAGTCCATCCATCAGGGGACTAAATGAAAAACTGTTTTTT	CASSPSIRGLNEKLFF
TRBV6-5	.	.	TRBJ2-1	TGTGCCAGCAGTCGGGACTTACGCGAGCAGTTCTTC	CASSRDLREQFF
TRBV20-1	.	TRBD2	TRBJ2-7	TGCAGTGCTAGAGATCCACCAGCGGGATCCTACGAGCAGTACTTC	CSARDPPAGSYEQYF
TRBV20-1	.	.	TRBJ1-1	TGCAGTGCTAGAGAAAGGTTCGGTGAAGCTTTCTTT	CSARERFGEAFF
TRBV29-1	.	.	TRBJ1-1	TGCAGCCCCGGAGGGGAAGCTTTCTTT	CSPGGEAFF
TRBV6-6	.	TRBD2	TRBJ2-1	TGTGCCAGCTCTGGCGGGAGGTTCAATGAGCAGTTCTTC	CASSGGRFNEQFF
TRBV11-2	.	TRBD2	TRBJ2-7	TGTGCCAGCAGACAGTTCGGGGGGGCGATAAGCTCCTACGAGCAGTACTTC	CASRQFGGAISSYEQYF
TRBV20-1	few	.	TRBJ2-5	TGCAGTGCCTCACAGGGCCCCGTGGGATTAGAGACCCAGTACTTC	CSASQGPVGLETQYF